This entry concerns a single TCR beta chain. No antigen is known for it. This sample was included in a study of metastatic and nonmetastatic thyroid tumors. Study summary: Where malignant and benign thyroid patients were concerned, repertoires were compared across blood and tumor or nodule tissue. Whole-study results and caveats: Across blood and tumor, TCR beta diversity in malignant thyroid tumors was reportedly significantly higher than in benign nodules.

Germline assignment: CDR1 SGDLS and CDR2 YYNGEE. The ends were cut back, 0 bases at V and 0 bases at J, with 13 bases in the middle. The CDR3 loop spans 18 amino acids. Authors' analysis steps: What underpinned the distant-metastasis classifier for papillary thyroid cancer was the set of CDR3 differences across clinicopathological groups. TCRdb reprocessed the PCR reads using MiXCR. TCRdb's processing, not the authors', yielded these V and J calls. This table holds tens of thousands of clones, 25% to 30% found once. There were no patients who had received any treatment before thyroid surgery. Sequenced material: blood. The chain couples TRBV9 to TRBJ1-6; D unclear. The sequence came from a male donor with papillary thyroid cancer or a benign thyroid nodule (not recorded which). Some clones in this sample may be carry-over from other donors' samples. DNA for the CDR3: TGTGCCAGCAGCGTAGATTCAGCGGGCGGCTCCTATAATTCACCCCTCCACTTT. Its protein is CASSVDSAGGSYNSPLHF.